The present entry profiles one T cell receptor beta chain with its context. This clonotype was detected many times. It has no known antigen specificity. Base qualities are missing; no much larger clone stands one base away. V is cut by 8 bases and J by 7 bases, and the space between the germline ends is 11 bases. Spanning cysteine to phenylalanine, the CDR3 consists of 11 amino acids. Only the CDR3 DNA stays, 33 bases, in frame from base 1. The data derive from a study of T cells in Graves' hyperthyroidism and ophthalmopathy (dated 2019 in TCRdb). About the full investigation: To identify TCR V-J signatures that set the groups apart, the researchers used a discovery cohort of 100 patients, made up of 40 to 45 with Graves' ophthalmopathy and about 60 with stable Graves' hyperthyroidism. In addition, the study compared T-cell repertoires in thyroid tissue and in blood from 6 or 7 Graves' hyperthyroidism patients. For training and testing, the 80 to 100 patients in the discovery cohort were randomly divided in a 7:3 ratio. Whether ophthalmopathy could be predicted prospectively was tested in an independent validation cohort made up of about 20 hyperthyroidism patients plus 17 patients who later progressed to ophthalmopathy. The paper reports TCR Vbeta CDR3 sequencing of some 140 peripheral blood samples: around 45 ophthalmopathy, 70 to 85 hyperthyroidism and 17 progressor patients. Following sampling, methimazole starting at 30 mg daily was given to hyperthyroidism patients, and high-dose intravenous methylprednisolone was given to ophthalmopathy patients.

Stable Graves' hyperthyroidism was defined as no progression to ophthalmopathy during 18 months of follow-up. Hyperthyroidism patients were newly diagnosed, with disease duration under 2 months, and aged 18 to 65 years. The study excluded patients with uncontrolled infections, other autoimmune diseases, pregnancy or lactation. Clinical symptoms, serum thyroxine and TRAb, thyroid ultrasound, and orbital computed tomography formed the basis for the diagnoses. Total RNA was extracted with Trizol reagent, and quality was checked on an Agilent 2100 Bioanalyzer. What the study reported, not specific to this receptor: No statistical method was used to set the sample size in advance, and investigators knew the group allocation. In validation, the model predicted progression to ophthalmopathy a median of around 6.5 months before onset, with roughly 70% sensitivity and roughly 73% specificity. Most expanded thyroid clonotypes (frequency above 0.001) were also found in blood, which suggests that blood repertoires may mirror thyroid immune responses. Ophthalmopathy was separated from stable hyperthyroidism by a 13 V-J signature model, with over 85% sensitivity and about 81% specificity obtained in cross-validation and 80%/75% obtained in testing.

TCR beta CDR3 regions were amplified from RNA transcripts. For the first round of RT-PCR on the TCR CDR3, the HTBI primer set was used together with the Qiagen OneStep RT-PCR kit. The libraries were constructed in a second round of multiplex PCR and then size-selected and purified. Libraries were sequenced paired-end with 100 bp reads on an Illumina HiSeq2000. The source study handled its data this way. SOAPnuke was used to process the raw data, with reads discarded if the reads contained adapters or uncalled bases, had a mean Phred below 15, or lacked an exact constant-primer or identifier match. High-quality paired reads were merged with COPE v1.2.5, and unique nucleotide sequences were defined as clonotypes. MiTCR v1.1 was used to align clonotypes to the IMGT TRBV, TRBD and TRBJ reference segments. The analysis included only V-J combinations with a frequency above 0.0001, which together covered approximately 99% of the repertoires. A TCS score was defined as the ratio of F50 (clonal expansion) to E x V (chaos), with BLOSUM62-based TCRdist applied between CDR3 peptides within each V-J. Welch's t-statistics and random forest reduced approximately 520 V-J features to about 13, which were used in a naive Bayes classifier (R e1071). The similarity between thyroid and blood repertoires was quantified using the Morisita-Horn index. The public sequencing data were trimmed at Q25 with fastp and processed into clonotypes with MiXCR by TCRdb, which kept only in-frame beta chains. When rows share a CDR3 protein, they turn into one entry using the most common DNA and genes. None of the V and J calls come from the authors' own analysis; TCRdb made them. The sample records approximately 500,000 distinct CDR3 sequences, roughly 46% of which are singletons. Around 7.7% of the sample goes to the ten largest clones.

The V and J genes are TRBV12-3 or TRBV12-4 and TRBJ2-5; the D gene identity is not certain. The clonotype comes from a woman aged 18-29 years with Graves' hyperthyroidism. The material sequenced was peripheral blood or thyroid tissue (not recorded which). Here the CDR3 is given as CASGPLRTQYF. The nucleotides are TGTGCCAGCGGCCCCCTAAGGACCCAGTACTTC.